This T cell receptor beta chain was identified in a study of T cell repertoires in cytomegalovirus infection. For the study at large: Selection of CMV epitopes for the study included recently identified HLA-C-restricted and well-studied HLA-B-restricted ones.

From the reads, TCRdb called clonotypes with MiXCR, one entry per CDR3 protein. The sample consists of 450,000 to 550,000 distinct CDR3 sequences, 42% of them appearing once. About this clonotype itself: Its antigen is still unknown.

Germline V lookup: CDR1 MGHRA, CDR2 YSYEKL. Trimming took off 1 base at V and 1 base at J, with 10 bases between the two ends. The CDR3 totals 15 residues. General observations from the study: Cumulative public TCR beta family frequency identified CMV carriers with the relevant HLA.

The chain uses TRBV4-1 and TRBJ1-1; D may be TRBD1 (5 bases). This clonotype was sampled from a human donor in good health (CMV status not recorded). Some clones in this sample may be carry-over from other donors' samples. The sequencing used cultured PBMCs, collected from culture after CMV antigen stimulation. Written as DNA, the CDR3 is TGCGCCAGCAGCCAAGTAGGGGCGCCGAACACTGAAGCTTTCTTT. Its translation is CASSQVGAPNTEAFF.